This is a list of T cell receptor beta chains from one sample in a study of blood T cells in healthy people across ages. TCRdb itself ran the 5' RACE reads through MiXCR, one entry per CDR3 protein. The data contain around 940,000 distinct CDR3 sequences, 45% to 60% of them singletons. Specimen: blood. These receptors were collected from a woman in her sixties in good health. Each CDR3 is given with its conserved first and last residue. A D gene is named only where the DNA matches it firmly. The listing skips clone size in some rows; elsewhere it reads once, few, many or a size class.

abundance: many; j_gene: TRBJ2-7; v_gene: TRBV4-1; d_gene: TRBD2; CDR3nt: TGCGCCAGCAGCCCGGGGACTAGCGGAGTATACGAGCAGTACTTC; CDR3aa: CASSPGTSGVYEQYF
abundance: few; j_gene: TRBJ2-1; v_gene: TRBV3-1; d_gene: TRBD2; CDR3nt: TGTGCCAGCAGTCCCGGACTAGCGGGAGGATACAATGAGCAGTTCTTC; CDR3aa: CASSPGLAGGYNEQFF
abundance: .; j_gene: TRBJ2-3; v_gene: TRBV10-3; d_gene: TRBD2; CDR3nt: TGTGCCACCATAGCGGGAGGGAGCACAGATACGCAGTATTTT; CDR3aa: CATIAGGSTDTQYF
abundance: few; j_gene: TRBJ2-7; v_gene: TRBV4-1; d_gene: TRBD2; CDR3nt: TGCGCCAGCAGCGAGACTAGCGGGAGTCTCTACGAGCAGTACTTC; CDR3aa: CASSETSGSLYEQYF
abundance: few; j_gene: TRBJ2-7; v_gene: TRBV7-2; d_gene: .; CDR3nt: TGTGCCAGCAGCGCCAGGGTGAATTACTACGAGCAGTACTTC; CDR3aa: CASSARVNYYEQYF
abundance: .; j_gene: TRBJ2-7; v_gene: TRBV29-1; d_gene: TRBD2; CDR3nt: TGCAGCGTTGTGGGGGGGGAAGTGTACGAGCAGTACTTC; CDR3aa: CSVVGGEVYEQYF
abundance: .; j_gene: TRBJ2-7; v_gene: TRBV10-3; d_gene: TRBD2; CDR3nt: TGTGCCATCGCTAGCGGCTCCTACGAGCAGTACTTC; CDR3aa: CAIASGSYEQYF
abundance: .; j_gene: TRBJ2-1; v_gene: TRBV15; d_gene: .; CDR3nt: TGTGCCACCAGCAGAGATAGGGTGGGGATTGAGCAGTTCTTC; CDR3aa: CATSRDRVGIEQFF
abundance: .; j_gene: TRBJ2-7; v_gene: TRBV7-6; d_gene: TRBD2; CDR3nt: TGTGCCAGCAGCCCGGGGACTAGCTCGTCCTACGAGCAGTACTTC; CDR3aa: CASSPGTSSSYEQYF
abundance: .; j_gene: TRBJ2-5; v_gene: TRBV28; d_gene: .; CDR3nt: TGTGCCAGCAGTTTCAGGTTAAGGACCCAGTACTTC; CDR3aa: CASSFRLRTQYF
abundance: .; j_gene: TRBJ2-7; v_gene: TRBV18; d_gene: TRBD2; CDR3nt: TGTGCCAGCTCCCTAACTAGCGGGCTCTCCCACGAGCAGTACTTC; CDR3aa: CASSLTSGLSHEQYF
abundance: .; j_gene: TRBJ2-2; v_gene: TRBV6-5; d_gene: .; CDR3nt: TGTGCCAGCACGAGGAGCGGGGAGCTGTTTTTT; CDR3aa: CASTRSGELFF
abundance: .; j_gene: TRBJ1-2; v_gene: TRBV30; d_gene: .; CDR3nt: TGTGCCTGGAGTGTACAAGGCAGGGGCTATGGCTACACCTTC; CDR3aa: CAWSVQGRGYGYTF
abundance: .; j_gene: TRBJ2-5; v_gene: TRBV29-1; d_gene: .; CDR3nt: TGCAGCGTTTATAGAGGAGAAGAGTCCCAGTACTTC; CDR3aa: CSVYRGEESQYF
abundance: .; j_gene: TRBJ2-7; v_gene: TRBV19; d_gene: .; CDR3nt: TGTGCCAGTAGCCATGAAGGGGAGCCTGGCCACGAGCAGTACTTC; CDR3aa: CASSHEGEPGHEQYF
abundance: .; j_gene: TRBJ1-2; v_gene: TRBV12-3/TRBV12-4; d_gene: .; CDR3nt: TGTGCCAGCACCCTATCCGGGACCAACTATGGCTACACCTTC; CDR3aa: CASTLSGTNYGYTF
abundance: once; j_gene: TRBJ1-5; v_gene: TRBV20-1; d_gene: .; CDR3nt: TGCAGTGCTAGAGGGTGGAATCAGCCCCAGCATTTT; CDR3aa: CSARGWNQPQHF
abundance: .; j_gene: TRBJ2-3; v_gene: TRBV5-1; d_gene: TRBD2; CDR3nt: TGCGCCAGCAGCTCCTCAGCGGGAGGTGGGGCAGATACGCAGTATTTT; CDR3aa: CASSSSAGGGADTQYF
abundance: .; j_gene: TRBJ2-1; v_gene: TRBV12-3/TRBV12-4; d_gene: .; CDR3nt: TGTGCCAGCAGCCGCACCCCAGGGCAGTTCTTC; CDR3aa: CASSRTPGQFF
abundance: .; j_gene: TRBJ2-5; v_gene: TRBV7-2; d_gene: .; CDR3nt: TGTGCCAGCAGCTTATACGGGGGACCAGAGACCCAGTACTTC; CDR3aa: CASSLYGGPETQYF
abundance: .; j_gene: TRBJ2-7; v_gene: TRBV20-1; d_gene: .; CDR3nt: TGCGGTGCAACGGGACGGTTTTCCTACGAGCAGTACTTC; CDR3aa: CGATGRFSYEQYF
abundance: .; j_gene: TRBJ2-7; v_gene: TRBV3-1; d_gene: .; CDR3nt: TGTGCCAGCAGCCAAGCTGGAGGGAGTTACTACGAGCAGTACTTC; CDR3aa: CASSQAGGSYYEQYF
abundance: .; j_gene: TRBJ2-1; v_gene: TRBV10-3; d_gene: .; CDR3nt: TGTGCCATCAGTGAGAGGGGCAACAATGAGCAGTTCTTC; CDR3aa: CAISERGNNEQFF
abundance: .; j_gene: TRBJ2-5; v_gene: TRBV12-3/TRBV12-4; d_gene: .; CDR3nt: TGTGCCAGCGGGACGAGCGAGACCCAGTACTTC; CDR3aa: CASGTSETQYF
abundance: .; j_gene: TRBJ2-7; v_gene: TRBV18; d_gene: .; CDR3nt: TGTGCCAGCTCCATGACCGGGACTCCCTACGAGCAGTACTTC; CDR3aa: CASSMTGTPYEQYF
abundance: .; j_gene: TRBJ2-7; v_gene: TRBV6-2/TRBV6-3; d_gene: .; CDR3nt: TGTGCCTGCAGTTCCGGCAGCTACGAGCAGTACTTC; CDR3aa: CACSSGSYEQYF
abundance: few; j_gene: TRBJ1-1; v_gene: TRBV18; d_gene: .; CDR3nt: TGTGCCAGCTCACCAGGGTCGACTGAAGCTTTCTTT; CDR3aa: CASSPGSTEAFF
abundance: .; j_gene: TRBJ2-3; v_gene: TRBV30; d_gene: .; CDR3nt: TGTGCCTGGAGTGTACGGGTGCGTCCAGATACGCAGTATTTT; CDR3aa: CAWSVRVRPDTQYF
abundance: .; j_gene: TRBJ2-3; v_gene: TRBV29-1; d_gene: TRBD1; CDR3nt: TGCAGCGTTAACACCCGACAGGGTTCACCAGATACGCAGTATTTT; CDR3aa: CSVNTRQGSPDTQYF
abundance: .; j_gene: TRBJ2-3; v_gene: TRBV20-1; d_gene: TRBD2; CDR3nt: TGCAGTGCTAGGATTAGCGGGTATACAGATACGCAGTATTTT; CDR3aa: CSARISGYTDTQYF
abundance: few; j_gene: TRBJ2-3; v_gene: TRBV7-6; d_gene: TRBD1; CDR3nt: TGTGCCAGCAGCTTAGCGGACAGGGATACGCAGTATTTT; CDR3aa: CASSLADRDTQYF
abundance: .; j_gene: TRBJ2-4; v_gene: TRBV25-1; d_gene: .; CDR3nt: TGTGCCAGCTGGGGAGGGGGTGCAACCATTCAGTACTTC; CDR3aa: CASWGGGATIQYF
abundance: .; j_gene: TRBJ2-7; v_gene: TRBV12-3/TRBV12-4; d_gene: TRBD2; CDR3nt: TGTGCCAGCAGGTCTAGCGGGAGCGCCCACGAGCAGTACTTC; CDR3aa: CASRSSGSAHEQYF
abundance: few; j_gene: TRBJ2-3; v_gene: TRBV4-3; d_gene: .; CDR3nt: TGCGCCAGCAGCCAAGATCTGGTGAGCACAGATACGCAGTATTTT; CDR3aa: CASSQDLVSTDTQYF
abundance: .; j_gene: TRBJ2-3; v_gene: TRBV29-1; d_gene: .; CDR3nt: TGCAGCGTTCCCCGAGGCAGCACAGATACGCAGTATTTT; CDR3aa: CSVPRGSTDTQYF
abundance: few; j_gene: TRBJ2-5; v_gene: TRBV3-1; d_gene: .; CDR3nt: TGTGCCAGCAGCCAAGGTGTAGGTCGGCAGTACTTC; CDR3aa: CASSQGVGRQYF
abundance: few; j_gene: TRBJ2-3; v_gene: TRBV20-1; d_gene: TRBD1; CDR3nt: TGCAGTGCTGTCCGAGGGACAGGGGAAGATACGCAGTATTTT; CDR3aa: CSAVRGTGEDTQYF
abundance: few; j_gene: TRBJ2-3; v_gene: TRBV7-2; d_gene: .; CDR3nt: TGTGCCAGCAGCTTTGGGGGGAGGTCTGATACGCAGTATTTT; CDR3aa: CASSFGGRSDTQYF
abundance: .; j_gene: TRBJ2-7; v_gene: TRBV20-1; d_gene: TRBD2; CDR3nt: TGCAGTGCCGGTGGACTAGCGGGAGGCGAGCAGTACTTC; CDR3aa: CSAGGLAGGEQYF
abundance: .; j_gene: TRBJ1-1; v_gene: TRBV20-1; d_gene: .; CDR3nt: TGCAGTGCTATAGGACAGAGGGCTTTCTTT; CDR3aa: CSAIGQRAFF
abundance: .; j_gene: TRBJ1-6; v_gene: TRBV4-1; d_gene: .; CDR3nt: TGCGCCAGCAGCCAAGCCCGATCAAGGGGGGGAAATTCACCCCTCCACTTT; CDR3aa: CASSQARSRGGNSPLHF
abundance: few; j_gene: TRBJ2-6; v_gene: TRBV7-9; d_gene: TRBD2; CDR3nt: TGTGCCAGCAGCCGTAGACTAGCGGGCGACTCTGGGGCCAACGTCCTGACTTTC; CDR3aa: CASSRRLAGDSGANVLTF
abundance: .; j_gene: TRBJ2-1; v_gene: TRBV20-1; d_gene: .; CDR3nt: TGCAGTGCTACAGGGGACCGCTCCTACAATGAGCAGTTCTTC; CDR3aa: CSATGDRSYNEQFF
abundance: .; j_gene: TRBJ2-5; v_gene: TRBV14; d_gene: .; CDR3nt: TGTGCCAGCAGCCAAGACGACTGGGGTCGGGAGCAGTACTTC; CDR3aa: CASSQDDWGREQYF
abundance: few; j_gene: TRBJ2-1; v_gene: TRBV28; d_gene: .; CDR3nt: TGTGCCAGCAGGCCCGTGGGGGAAGGTGGCTACAATGAGCAGTTCTTC; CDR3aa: CASRPVGEGGYNEQFF
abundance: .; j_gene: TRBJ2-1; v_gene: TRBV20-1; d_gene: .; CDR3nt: TGCAGTGCTAGAGAATTTACGGGAGTCTTCACCAATGAGCAGTTCTTC; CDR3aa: CSAREFTGVFTNEQFF
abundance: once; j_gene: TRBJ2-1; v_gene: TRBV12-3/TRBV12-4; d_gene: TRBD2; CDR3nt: TGTGCCAGCAGTAAGGGACTAGGGATCAATGAGCAGTTCTTC; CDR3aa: CASSKGLGINEQFF
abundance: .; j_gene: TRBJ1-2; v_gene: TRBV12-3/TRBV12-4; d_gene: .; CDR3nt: TGTGCCAGCAGTTTACAGCAGCAATCCTATGGCTACACCTTC; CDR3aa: CASSLQQQSYGYTF
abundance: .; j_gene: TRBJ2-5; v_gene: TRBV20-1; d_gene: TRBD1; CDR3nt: TGCAGTGCTAGAGAAACACAGGGGACGGAGACCCAGTACTTC; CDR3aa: CSARETQGTETQYF
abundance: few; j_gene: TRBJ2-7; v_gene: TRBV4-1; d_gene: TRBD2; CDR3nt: TGCGCCAGCAGCCAAAAGGACTGGACTAGCGGGCCTTTAACCTACGAGCAGTACTTC; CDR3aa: CASSQKDWTSGPLTYEQYF
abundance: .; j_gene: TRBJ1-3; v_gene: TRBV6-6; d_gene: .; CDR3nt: TGTGCCAGCAGTTACGGACAGTCTGGAAACACCATATATTTT; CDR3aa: CASSYGQSGNTIYF
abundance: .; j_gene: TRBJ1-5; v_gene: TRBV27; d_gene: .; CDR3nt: TGTGCCAGCAGGGCGAGGGGGGCGGTGGGCAATCAGCCCCAGCATTTT; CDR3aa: CASRARGAVGNQPQHF
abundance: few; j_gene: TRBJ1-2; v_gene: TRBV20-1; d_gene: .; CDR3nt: TGCAGTGCTAGGTCCCCCGCTCAAGCTAACTATGGCTACACCTTC; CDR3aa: CSARSPAQANYGYTF
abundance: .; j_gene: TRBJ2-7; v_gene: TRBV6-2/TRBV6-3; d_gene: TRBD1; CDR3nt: TGTGCCAGCGGACAAAGGACAGGGACCTACGAGCAGTACTTC; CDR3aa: CASGQRTGTYEQYF
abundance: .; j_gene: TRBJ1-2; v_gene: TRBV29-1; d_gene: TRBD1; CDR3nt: TGCAGCGTTGAACCACGGGACAGGGGGCATGTCGATGGCTACACCTTC; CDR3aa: CSVEPRDRGHVDGYTF
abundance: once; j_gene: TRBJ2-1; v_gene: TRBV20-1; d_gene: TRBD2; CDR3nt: TGCAGTGCTAGCTTAGCGGGAGGTCTCCAAGAGACCCAGTTCTTC; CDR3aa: CSASLAGGLQETQFF
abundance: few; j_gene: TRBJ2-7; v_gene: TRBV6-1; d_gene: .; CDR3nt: TGTGCCAGCGGACCGACAGGGGAAGGTAGCGGGAGACCCCGGGAGCAGTACTTC; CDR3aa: CASGPTGEGSGRPREQYF